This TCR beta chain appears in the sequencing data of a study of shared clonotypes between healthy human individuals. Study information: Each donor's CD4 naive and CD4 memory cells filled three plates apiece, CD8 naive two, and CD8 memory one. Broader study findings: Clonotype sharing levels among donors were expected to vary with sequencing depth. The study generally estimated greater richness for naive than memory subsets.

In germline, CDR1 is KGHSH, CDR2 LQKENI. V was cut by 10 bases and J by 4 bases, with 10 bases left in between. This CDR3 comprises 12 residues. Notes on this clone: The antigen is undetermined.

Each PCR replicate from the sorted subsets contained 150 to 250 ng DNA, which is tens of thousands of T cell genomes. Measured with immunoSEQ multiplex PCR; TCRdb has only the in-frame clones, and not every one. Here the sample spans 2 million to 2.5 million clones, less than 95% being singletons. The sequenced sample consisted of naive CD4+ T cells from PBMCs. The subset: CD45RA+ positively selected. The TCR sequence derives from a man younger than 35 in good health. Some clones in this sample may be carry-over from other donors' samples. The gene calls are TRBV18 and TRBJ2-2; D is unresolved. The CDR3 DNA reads TGTGCCACCACCCGTGGCACCGGGGAGCTGTTTTTT. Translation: CATTRGTGELFF.